This T cell receptor beta chain came from a study of T cells in localized non-small cell lung cancer. Overall study results and limits: Patients showing higher blood T cell density tended to see longer overall survival. Because sequencing included only one region (of the tumor), heterogeneity remains possible.

As for this clone: The target antigen is unknown.

TCRdb keeps only in-frame clones here, not all; method: immunoSEQ multiplex PCR. The data show about 2,000 clones, less than 30% seen once. V was pared by 3 bases and J by 6 bases, with 9 bases of the junction left unmatched. Germline assignment: CDR1 KGHSH and CDR2 LQKENI. There are 16 residues in the CDR3. The sequencing used lung tumor tissue, collected before any cancer treatment. The rearrangement joins TRBV18 to TRBJ2-3; 10 nucleotides line up with TRBD2. This TCR was recovered from a man aged 35-75 years with stage II lung adenocarcinoma. The CDR3 coding sequence is TGTGCCAGCTCACCGTCTCTAGCGGGAGTGTCTGATACGCAGTATTTT. Its translation is CASSPSLAGVSDTQYF.